This TCR beta chain was sequenced during a study of T cell clones after liver transplantation. Overall study: Standard immunosuppression, with no induction, continued until 12-24 months after transplant.

Note on this clone: Antigen unknown.

Sorting of unstimulated PBMCs yielded separate CD3+CD4+ and CD3+CD8+ fractions. Findings and caveats of the study: In two subjects, few donor cells limited the measurable donor-reactive repertoire. In 5 of 8 subjects, circulating graft-donor-reactive CD4 TCRbeta sequences fell significantly after transplant.

TCRdb's table, derived via immunoSEQ multiplex PCR, lists solely in-frame clones and lacks some. The data show 51,000 or so clones, 70% to 90% seen once. The clonotype originates from a human patient who received a liver transplant. Among the T cells, some may be from the graft donor. Sequences were derived from CD8+ T cells from blood, sampled 12 months after liver transplant.

The CDR3 region is CAWGIGGTEAFF. DNA of the CDR3: TGTGCCTGGGGGATAGGGGGGACTGAAGCTTTCTTT. The chain links TRBV30 to TRBJ1-1; D might be TRBD1 (6 bases). V was pared by 5 bases and J by 5 bases, with 12 bases between. The CDR3 runs 12 residues. Looked up from germline, CDR1 is GTSNPN and CDR2 is SVGIG (reference sequence). Supplemented by reference TRBV30 and TRBJ1-1, the full variable domain reads SQTIHQWPATLVQPVGSPLSLECTVEGTSNPNLYWYRQAAGRGLQLLFYSVGIGQISSEVPQNLSASRPQDRQFILSSKKLLLSDSGFYLCAWGIGGTEAFFGQGTRLTVV.